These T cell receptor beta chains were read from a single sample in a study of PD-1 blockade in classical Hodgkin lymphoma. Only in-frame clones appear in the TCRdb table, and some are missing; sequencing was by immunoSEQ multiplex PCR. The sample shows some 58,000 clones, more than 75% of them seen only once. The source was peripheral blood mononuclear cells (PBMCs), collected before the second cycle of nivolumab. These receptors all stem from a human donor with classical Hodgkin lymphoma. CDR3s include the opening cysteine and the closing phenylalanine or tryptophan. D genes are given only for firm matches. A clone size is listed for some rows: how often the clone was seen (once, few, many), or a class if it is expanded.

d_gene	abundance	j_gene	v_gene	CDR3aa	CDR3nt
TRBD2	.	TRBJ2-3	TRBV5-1	CASSLRGGASTDTQYF	TGCGCCAGCAGCTTGCGCGGGGGGGCTAGTACAGATACGCAGTATTTT
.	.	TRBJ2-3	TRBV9	CASSHGLKGGDTQYF	TGTGCCAGCAGCCATGGTTTGAAGGGGGGAGATACGCAGTATTTT
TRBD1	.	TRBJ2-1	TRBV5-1	CASSSGQPYNEQFF	TGCGCCAGCAGCTCGGGACAGCCTTACAATGAGCAGTTCTTC
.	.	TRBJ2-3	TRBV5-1	CASSLGTKDTQYF	TGCGCCAGCAGCTTGGGGACAAAAGATACGCAGTATTTT
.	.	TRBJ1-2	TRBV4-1	CASSQYTSDYTF	TGCGCCAGCAGCCAATATACTTCAGACTACACCTTC
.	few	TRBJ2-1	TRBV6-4	CASSAGSPSYNEQFF	TGTGCCAGCAGTGCAGGGTCCCCCTCCTACAATGAGCAGTTCTTC
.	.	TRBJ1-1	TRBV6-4	CASSDGGEAFF	TGTGCCAGCAGTGACGGGGGGGAAGCTTTCTTT
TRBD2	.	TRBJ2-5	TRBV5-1	CASSDSAGTGETQYF	TGCGCCAGCAGCGATTCAGCGGGGACGGGGGAGACCCAGTACTTC
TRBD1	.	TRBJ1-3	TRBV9	CASSVGDRGSNTIYF	TGTGCCAGCAGCGTAGGCGACAGGGGTTCCAACACCATATATTTT
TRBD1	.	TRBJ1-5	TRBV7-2	CASSYKTGTNQPQHF	TGTGCCAGCAGCTACAAGACAGGGACCAATCAGCCCCAGCATTTT
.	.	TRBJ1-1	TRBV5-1	CASSLGMNTEAFF	TGCGCCAGCAGCTTGGGAATGAACACTGAAGCTTTCTTT
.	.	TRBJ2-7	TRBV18	CASSPKGGGSYEQYF	TGTGCCAGCTCACCAAAGGGGGGAGGTTCCTACGAGCAGTACTTC
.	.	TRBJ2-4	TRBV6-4	CASSAPVLAKNIQYF	TGTGCCAGCAGTGCCCCTGTTTTAGCCAAAAACATTCAGTACTTC
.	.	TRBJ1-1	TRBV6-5	CASRIYAEAGTEAFF	TGTGCCAGCAGGATCTATGCGGAGGCGGGCACTGAAGCTTTCTTT
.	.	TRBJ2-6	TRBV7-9	CASSFGLRVNSGANVLTF	TGTGCCAGCAGCTTCGGGTTGAGGGTAAACTCTGGGGCCAACGTCCTGACTTTC
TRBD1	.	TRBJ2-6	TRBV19	CASTRTGASSGANVLTF	TGTGCCAGTACTAGGACAGGGGCAAGCTCTGGGGCCAACGTCCTGACTTTC
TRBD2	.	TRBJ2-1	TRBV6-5	CASKTSGTSEQFF	TGTGCCAGCAAGACTAGCGGAACAAGTGAGCAGTTCTTC
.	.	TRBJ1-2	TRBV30	CAWSVRASKGYGYTF	TGTGCCTGGAGTGTAAGGGCCTCGAAGGGCTATGGCTACACCTTC
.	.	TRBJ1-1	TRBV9	CASSVRGGNTEAFF	TGTGCCAGCAGCGTAAGGGGAGGGAACACTGAAGCTTTCTTT
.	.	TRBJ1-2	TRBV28	CAIRDRGSNYGYTF	TGTGCCATCAGGGATCGGGGCTCTAACTATGGCTACACCTTC
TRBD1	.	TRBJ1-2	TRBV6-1	CASSEGGTGANYGYTF	TGTGCCAGCAGTGAAGGAGGAACAGGGGCTAACTATGGCTACACCTTC
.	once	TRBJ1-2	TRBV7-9	CASSLAGNYGYTF	TGTGCCAGCAGCTTAGCTGGGAACTATGGCTACACCTTC
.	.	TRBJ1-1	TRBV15	CATSRDLPLRRENTEAFF	TGTGCCACCAGCAGAGACCTACCCCTTCGCAGGGAGAACACTGAAGCTTTCTTT
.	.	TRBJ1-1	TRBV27	CASNERMNTEAFF	TGTGCCAGCAACGAACGGATGAACACTGAAGCTTTCTTT
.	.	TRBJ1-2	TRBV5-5	CASSLTTGSGGYTF	TGTGCCAGCAGCTTGACTACAGGGTCAGGGGGCTACACCTTC
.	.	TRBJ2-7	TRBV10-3	CAISEPAGESYEQYF	TGTGCCATCAGTGAGCCGGCAGGAGAGAGCTACGAGCAGTACTTC
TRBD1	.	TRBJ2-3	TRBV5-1	CASSPDRGTDTQYF	TGCGCCAGCAGCCCGGACAGGGGGACAGATACGCAGTATTTT
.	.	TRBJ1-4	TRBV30	CAWSVAGYEKLFF	TGTGCCTGGAGTGTCGCGGGGTATGAAAAACTGTTTTTT
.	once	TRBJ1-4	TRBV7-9	CASSRGPKTTNEKLFF	TGTGCCAGCAGCCGAGGGCCCAAAACAACTAATGAAAAACTGTTTTTT
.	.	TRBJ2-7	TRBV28	CASRLPTGRAYEQYF	TGTGCCAGCAGATTACCGACAGGCAGAGCCTACGAGCAGTACTTC
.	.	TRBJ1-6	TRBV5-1	CASSLAPSGSPLHF	TGCGCCAGCAGCTTGGCTCCTTCAGGCTCGCCCCTCCACTTT
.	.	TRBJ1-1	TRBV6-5	CASSLNTGHTEAFF	TGTGCCAGCAGCCTAAACACAGGCCACACTGAAGCTTTCTTT
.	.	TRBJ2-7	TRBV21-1	CASSKRSGTDSYEQYF	TGTGCCAGCAGCAAACGTAGCGGGACAGACTCCTACGAGCAGTACTTC
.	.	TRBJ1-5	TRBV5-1	CASSLEWGGNQPQHF	TGCGCCAGCAGCTTGGAATGGGGGGGAAATCAGCCCCAGCATTTT
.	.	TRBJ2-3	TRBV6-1	CASSGQVITDTQYF	TGTGCCAGCAGTGGGCAGGTGATCACAGATACGCAGTATTTT
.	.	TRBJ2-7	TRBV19	CASSIESGYEQYF	TGTGCCAGTAGTATCGAATCGGGATACGAGCAGTACTTC
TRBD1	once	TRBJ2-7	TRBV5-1	CASSVGQGGSEQYF	TGCGCCAGCAGCGTTGGACAGGGTGGTTCCGAGCAGTACTTC
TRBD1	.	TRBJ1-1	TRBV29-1	CSVAGGGYAEAFF	TGCAGCGTCGCAGGGGGCGGTTATGCTGAAGCTTTCTTT
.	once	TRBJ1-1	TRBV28	CASTPGRNTEAFF	TGTGCCAGCACGCCAGGGAGGAACACTGAAGCTTTCTTT
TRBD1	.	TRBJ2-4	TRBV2	CASRQQGSRTANIQYF	TGTGCCAGCAGACAACAGGGGTCGCGTACTGCAAACATTCAGTACTTC
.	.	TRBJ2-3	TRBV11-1	CASSPHTDTQYF	TGTGCCAGCAGCCCCCACACAGATACGCAGTATTTT
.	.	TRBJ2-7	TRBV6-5	CASRPGDLVSYEQYF	TGTGCCAGCAGACCGGGGGATTTGGTGTCCTACGAGCAGTACTTC
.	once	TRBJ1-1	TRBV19	CASSIAQNLNTEAFF	TGTGCCAGTAGTATTGCACAAAACCTGAACACTGAAGCTTTCTTT
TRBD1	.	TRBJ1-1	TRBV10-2	CASSGRTGYSPGAFF	TGCGCCAGCAGTGGCCGGACAGGGTATTCTCCTGGGGCTTTCTTT
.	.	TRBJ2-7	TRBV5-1	CASSLEVHSYEQYF	TGCGCCAGCAGCTTGGAGGTGCACTCCTACGAGCAGTACTTC
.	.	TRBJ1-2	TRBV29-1	CSVPGVYDGYTF	TGCAGCGTCCCGGGGGTTTACGATGGCTACACCTTC
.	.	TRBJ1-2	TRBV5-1	CASSLEDRTTNYGYTF	TGCGCCAGCAGCTTGGAGGACCGCACAACTAACTATGGCTACACCTTC
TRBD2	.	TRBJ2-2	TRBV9	CASSFSGGWNTGELFF	TGTGCCAGCAGCTTTAGCGGGGGGTGGAACACCGGGGAGCTGTTTTTT
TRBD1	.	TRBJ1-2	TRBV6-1	CASREAGQGYGYTF	TGTGCCAGCAGGGAGGCGGGACAGGGCTATGGCTACACCTTC
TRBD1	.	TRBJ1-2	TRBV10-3	CAISEPSRAGTGLPYGYTF	TGTGCCATCAGTGAGCCGAGCCGCGCCGGGACAGGGTTACCCTATGGCTACACCTTC
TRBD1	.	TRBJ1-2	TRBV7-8	CASSQGGLAGYYGYTF	TGTGCCAGCAGCCAGGGGGGCCTAGCGGGGTACTATGGCTACACCTTC
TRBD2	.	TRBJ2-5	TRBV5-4	CASSYGLAGGGETQYF	TGTGCCAGCAGCTACGGACTAGCGGGGGGAGGGGAGACCCAGTACTTC
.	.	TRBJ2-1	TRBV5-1	CASSFRRPERYNEQFF	TGCGCCAGCAGCTTTAGGCGTCCCGAACGCTACAATGAGCAGTTCTTC
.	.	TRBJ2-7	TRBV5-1	CASSSDNYEQYF	TGCGCCAGCAGCTCGGACAACTACGAGCAGTACTTC
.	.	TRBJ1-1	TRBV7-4	CASSLVRLNTEAFF	TGTGCCAGCAGCTTAGTTCGGTTGAACACTGAAGCTTTCTTT